A selection of T cell receptor beta chains follows, all from one sample in a study of identical twins. TCRdb redid the calling of the 5' RACE reads with MiXCR, one entry per CDR3 protein. The sample carries about 1.7 million distinct CDR3 sequences, more than 30% recorded once. Sequencing was performed on cord blood. The receptors here all came from a newborn girl in good health. CDR3s include the opening cysteine and the closing phenylalanine or tryptophan.

v_call: TRBV4-1; j_call: TRBJ2-3; cdr3_aa: CASSLKGRDGSQYF
v_call: TRBV9; j_call: TRBJ1-1; cdr3_aa: CASSDYLNTEAFF
v_call: TRBV5-1; j_call: TRBJ2-2; cdr3_aa: CASSLRFSAGELFF
v_call: TRBV14; j_call: TRBJ2-1; cdr3_aa: CASSQWRGRSYNEQFF
v_call: TRBV29-1; j_call: TRBJ2-2; cdr3_aa: CSVEDFHRGGSTGELYF
v_call: TRBV3-1; j_call: -; cdr3_aa: CASSHGKGENIQYF
v_call: TRBV5-1; j_call: TRBJ2-7; cdr3_aa: CASSLVGGRVKDEQYF
v_call: TRBV20-1; j_call: TRBJ2-1; cdr3_aa: CSARDGARGEQFF
v_call: TRBV10-3; j_call: TRBJ2-7; cdr3_aa: CAISEDGYEQYF
v_call: TRBV10-2; j_call: TRBJ1-1; cdr3_aa: CASSEWSRTGGTEAFF
v_call: TRBV6-1; j_call: TRBJ2-7; cdr3_aa: CASRWTGFYEQYF
v_call: TRBV9; j_call: TRBJ2-7; cdr3_aa: CASSVGQTAYEQYF
v_call: TRBV24-1; j_call: TRBJ2-2; cdr3_aa: CATSDPRAPKNAGELFF